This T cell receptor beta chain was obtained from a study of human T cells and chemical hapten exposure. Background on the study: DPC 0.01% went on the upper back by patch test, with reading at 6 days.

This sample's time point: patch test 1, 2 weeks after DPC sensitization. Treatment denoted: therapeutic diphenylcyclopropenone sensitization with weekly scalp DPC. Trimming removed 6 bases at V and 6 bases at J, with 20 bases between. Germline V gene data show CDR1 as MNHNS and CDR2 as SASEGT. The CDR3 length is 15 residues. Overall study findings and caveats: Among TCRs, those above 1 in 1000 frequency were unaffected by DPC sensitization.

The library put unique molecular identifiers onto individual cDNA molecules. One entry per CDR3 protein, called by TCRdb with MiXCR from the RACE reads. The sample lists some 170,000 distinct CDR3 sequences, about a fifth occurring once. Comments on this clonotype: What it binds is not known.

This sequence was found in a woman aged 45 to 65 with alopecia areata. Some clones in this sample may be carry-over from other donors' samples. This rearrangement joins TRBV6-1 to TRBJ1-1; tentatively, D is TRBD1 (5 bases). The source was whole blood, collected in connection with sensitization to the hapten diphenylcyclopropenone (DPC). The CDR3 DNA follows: TGTGCCAGCAGGCTCCGGTGGCAGGGACCGGCTGAAGCTTTCTTT. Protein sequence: CASRLRWQGPAEAFF.